The entry below describes one TCR beta chain. The antigen is undetermined. These donors, healthy bone marrow donors, were studied. This specimen comes from a study of cytomegalovirus exposure and HLA in healthy donors. Study-wide points: Under in vitro conditions, a few CMV-associated chains were confirmed as specific for CMV antigens.

In the PCR, 60 Vbeta and 13 Jbeta primers were used. Method: immunoSEQ multiplex PCR; TCRdb's copy keeps in-frame clones and lacks some. The repertoire includes 150,000 to 200,000 clones, about 79% of them detected once, and 0.075% to 0.1% sits in the top ten. This CDR3 contains 14 residues. Germline loops: CDR1 SGHAT, CDR2 FQNNGV. Trimming took 6 bases from V and 5 from J; bases not matched to a gene: 6. This clonotype was sampled from a boy younger than 10 in good health and CMV-seronegative. Sequencing input: PBMCs. The V and J genes are TRBV11-2 and TRBJ2-5, with TRBD1 matching 10 bases. CDR3 sequence reads: CASRRDRGPETQYF. CDR3 in DNA: TGTGCCAGCAGGAGGGACAGGGGACCGGAGACCCAGTACTTC.